Each of the 27 T cell receptor beta chains below was sequenced from the same sample in a study of blood T cell repertoires in COVID-19. Profiling relied on immunoSEQ multiplex PCR, and the TCRdb table lists in-frame clones only, not all of them. Found here are 150,000 to 200,000 clones, 70% to 90% of them singletons; the top ten hold about 10%. The specimen was peripheral blood. These receptors all stem from a woman aged 60-70 years with COVID-19, enrolled during active disease.

This chain links TRBV20-1 with TRBJ2-1; TRBD1 matches 7 bases. The CDR3 has 14 residues. The germline gives CDR1 DFQATT, CDR2 SNEGSKA (reference sequence). Trimming took 3 bases from V and 4 from J; bases not matched to a gene: 6. The CDR3: CSASGGQLYNEQFF. CDR3 coding DNA: TGCAGTGCTAGTGGGGGACAGCTTTACAATGAGCAGTTCTTC.

The chain recombines TRBV9 with TRBJ1-6; perhaps TRBD1 as D (6 bases). Germline V gene sequence: CDR1 SGDLS, CDR2 YYNGEE. Trimming took off 6 bases at V and 5 bases at J, with 12 bases between the two ends. This CDR3 is 14 amino acids long. The CDR3 loop reads CASNPQGDNSPLHF. In DNA form, the CDR3 reads TGTGCCAGCAATCCACAGGGAGATAATTCACCCCTCCACTTT.

In DNA form, the CDR3 reads TGTGCCAGCAGCTCGCTAGCGGGCCGCTTTGAGCAGTACTTC. This translates into CASSSLAGRFEQYF. This sequence joins TRBV7-2 and TRBJ2-7; 8 positions match TRBD2. The CDR3 consists of 14 residues. Trimming took 4 bases from V and 7 from J; bases not matched to a gene: 9. Germline assignment: CDR1 SGHTA and CDR2 FQGNSA.

V is TRBV29-1 and J is TRBJ2-2; D uncertain. In germline, CDR1 is SQVTM, CDR2 ANQGSEA. The CDR3 totals 13 residues. V was clipped by 2 bases and J by 5 bases, with 9 bases between them. This CDR3 reads CSVEQMRTGELFF. The CDR3 DNA reads TGCAGCGTTGAACAGATGAGGACCGGGGAGCTGTTTTTT.

This chain joins TRBV24-1 and TRBJ1-4; D unclear. Germline V CDR1 and CDR2: KGHDR, SFDVKD. Between the trimmed V and J ends, which lost 5 bases and 10 bases, there was a span of 13 bases. The CDR3 totals 13 residues. The CDR3 region is CATSAGPGGKLFF. CDR3 DNA sequence: TGTGCCACCAGTGCGGGCCCCGGAGGAAAACTGTTTTTT.

This clone showed up just once. The chain recombines TRBV15 with TRBJ2-1; D is perhaps TRBD1 (5 bases). Between the trimmed V and J ends, which lost 5 bases and 8 bases, there was a span of 19 bases. CDR1 is LNHNV, CDR2 YYDKDF, per germline (reference sequence). The CDR3 spans 15 residues. This CDR3 is CATSDRARGTDEQFF. CDR3 nucleotides: TGTGCCACCAGCGATCGAGCTAGGGGCACGGATGAGCAGTTCTTC.

This chain uses TRBV19 with TRBJ1-2, with 11 bases fitting TRBD1. Germline V gene sequence: CDR1 LNHDA, CDR2 SQIVND (reference sequence). V lost 5 bases and J lost 7; bases outside the gene matches: 6. The CDR3 extends over 14 amino acids. The CDR3 DNA is TGTGCCAGTAGTTGGGACAGGGGGTTTCGTGGCTACACCTTC. It translates to CASSWDRGFRGYTF.

The chain recombines TRBV20-1 with TRBJ1-2; 7 nucleotides match TRBD1. The J segment lost 7 bases and the V segment lost 2 bases, leaving 1 base of the junction unmatched. This CDR3 region has 11 residues. Germline V lookup: CDR1 DFQATT, CDR2 SNEGSKA (reference sequence). The CDR3 sequence is CSARQGVGYTF. CDR3 coding DNA: TGCAGTGCTAGACAGGGGGTTGGCTACACCTTC.

The chain combines TRBV11-2 with TRBJ1-6; TRBD1 matches at 10 bases. This CDR3 has 15 residues. Per the germline V gene, CDR1 is SGHAT and CDR2 is FQNNGV. The ends lost 5 bases at V and 11 bases at J; junction bases unmatched: 9. The chain's CDR3 is CASSRQTGGLAPLHF. In DNA form, the CDR3 reads TGTGCCAGCAGCCGCCAGACAGGGGGCCTGGCACCCCTCCACTTT.

The chain has TRBV10-3 and TRBJ2-2, with 10 bases that match TRBD2. Unmatched junction bases numbered 11, after V lost 3 bases and J lost 4 bases. CDR3 size: 18 residues. Germline V gene data show CDR1 as ENHRY and CDR2 as SYGVKD. DNA for the CDR3: TGTGCCATCAGTGATGTTGTAGCGGGAGGTAGTCGCACCGGGGAGCTGTTTTTT. It yields the protein CAISDVVAGGSRTGELFF.

The chain employs TRBV14 and TRBJ2-4, with D unresolved. The V gene's germline CDR1 is SGHDN and CDR2 FVKESK. CDR3 size: 12 residues. V lost 4 bases and J 5 bases, leaving 6 bases between the germline ends. The CDR3 nucleotides are TGTGCCAGCAGCCCCTCCGAAAACATTCAGTACTTC. It yields the protein CASSPSENIQYF.

The CDR3 DNA is TGCGCCAGCAGCCAGGGGACTAGCGGGAGCACAGATACGCAGTATTTT. Amino acid sequence: CASSQGTSGSTDTQYF. The rearrangement joins TRBV4-1 to TRBJ2-3, with 12 bases aligning to TRBD2. The CDR3 contains 16 residues. Germline V gene sequence: CDR1 MGHRA, CDR2 YSYEKL. The V and J ends lost 3 bases and 0 bases, in that order; junction bases with no gene match: 1.

V usage is TRBV4-3 and J usage is TRBJ2-1; 11 bases line up with TRBD2. The germline gives CDR1 LGHNA, CDR2 YSLEER. CDR3 length: 16 residues. Trimming cost V 4 bases and J 5 bases; bases outside gene matches: 7. CDR3 sequence reads: CASSRLAGGVNNEQFF. The CDR3 DNA reads TGCGCCAGCAGCCGTCTAGCGGGAGGAGTTAACAATGAGCAGTTCTTC.

The rearrangement joins TRBV5-4 to TRBJ2-7; D possibly corresponds to TRBD2 (6 bases). Germline CDR1 and CDR2: SGHNT and YYREEE (reference sequence). V was clipped by 4 bases and J by 3 bases, with 17 bases between them. The CDR3 contains 15 residues. CDR3 sequence reads: CASSTLLGSGYEQYF. The CDR3 DNA is TGTGCCAGCAGCACCTTGCTCGGTAGCGGCTACGAGCAGTACTTC.

This clone was counted between two and nine times. The rearrangement uses TRBV29-1 and TRBJ2-2; D unresolved. V was pared by 4 bases and J by 5 bases, with 14 bases between. Germline V gives CDR1 SQVTM, CDR2 ANQGSEA. The CDR3 length is 14 residues. For the CDR3, the DNA is TGCAGCGTTGCCCCCCAGCTAGGAACCGGGGAGCTGTTTTTT. Protein sequence: CSVAPQLGTGELFF.

The gene calls are TRBV11-3 and TRBJ2-5, with 8 nucleotides matching TRBD1. V dropped 10 bases and J dropped 1; count of bases not matched to a gene: 14. Germline V gene data show CDR1 as SGHNT and CDR2 as YENEEA. This CDR3 contains 16 residues. The CDR3 DNA follows: TGTGCCATCGTTGAATGGGGACAGGTCTCCCAAGAGACCCAGTACTTC. Amino acids: CAIVEWGQVSQETQYF.

V usage is TRBV4-2 and J usage is TRBJ1-2; 7 bases are shared with TRBD1. The length of the CDR3 is 17 residues. Trimming at V came to 2 bases and at J to 5 bases, leaving 14 bases not matched to a gene. Looked up from germline, CDR1 is LGHNA and CDR2 is YNFKEQ. The chain's CDR3 is CASSQPIDRVVGYGYTF. CDR3 DNA: TGTGCCAGCAGCCAACCGATAGACAGGGTGGTTGGTTATGGCTACACCTTC.

The chain combines TRBV15 with TRBJ1-4; TRBD1 aligns across 7 bases. V was clipped by 0 bases and J by 8 bases; unmatched bases: 9. The length of the CDR3 is 16 residues. The V gene's germline CDR1 is LNHNV and CDR2 YYDKDF (reference sequence). CDR3 loop: CATSRESDRVGEKLFF. The CDR3 region has the DNA TGTGCCACCAGCAGAGAGTCCGACAGGGTAGGAGAAAAACTGTTTTTT. Together with reference TRBV15 and TRBJ1-4, the CDR3 gives the full variable domain: DAMVIQNPRYQVTQFGKPVTLSCSQTLNHNVMYWYQQKSSQAPKLLFHYYDKDFNNEADTPDNFQSRRPNTSFCFLDIRSPGLGDTAMYLCATSRESDRVGEKLFFGSGTQLSVL.

This rearrangement joins TRBV7-9 to TRBJ2-4; 9 positions match TRBD1. V was pared by 7 bases and J by 3 bases, with 10 bases of the junction left unmatched. The germline gives CDR1 SEHNR, CDR2 FQNEAQ (reference sequence). This CDR3 spans 16 amino acids. As DNA, the CDR3 is TGTGCCAGCACCGCATTGACAGGGGGAGGCAAAAACATTCAGTACTTC. This codes for CASTALTGGGKNIQYF.

The rearrangement joins TRBV10-3 to TRBJ2-4; tentatively, D is TRBD1 (5 bases). CDR3 size: 16 residues. Germline lookup yields CDR1 ENHRY and CDR2 SYGVKD. The V and J ends lost 3 bases and 2 bases respectively, with 14 bases between them. The CDR3 DNA reads TGTGCCATCAGTGATCGGCAGGGTGGGACCAAAAACATTCAGTACTTC. It encodes CAISDRQGGTKNIQYF.

This chain joins TRBV12-3 or TRBV12-4 and TRBJ1-2, with D tentatively TRBD1 (6 bases). Trimming left V 1 base short and J 8 bases short, with 11 bases between. The CDR3 has 13 amino acids. CDR3 coding DNA: TGTGCCAGCAGTTTAGACAGGGCTTTCGGCTACACCTTC. This translates into CASSLDRAFGYTF.

V is TRBV4-3 and J is TRBJ1-6, with D possibly TRBD1 on 5 matching bases. Germline V gene data show CDR1 as LGHNA and CDR2 as YSLEER. The CDR3 length is 14 residues. V shed 3 bases and J shed 13 bases, with 16 bases lying between them. The CDR3 sequence: CASSHGTGEVPLHF. The DNA of the CDR3 is TGCGCCAGCAGCCACGGGACGGGAGAAGTGCCCCTCCACTTT.

The V and J genes are TRBV6-5 and TRBJ1-5; D might be TRBD1 (5 bases). V was clipped by 6 bases and J by 3 bases, with 6 bases between them. The CDR3 consists of 12 residues. Germline V gene data show CDR1 as MNHEY and CDR2 as SVGAGI. CDR3 in DNA: TGTGCCAGCAGGGGGCACAATCAGCCCCAGCATTTT. Encoded protein: CASRGHNQPQHF.

This chain links TRBV5-8 with TRBJ1-5; D call uncertain. CDR3 size: 14 residues. Germline-derived CDR1 and CDR2 are SGHTS and YDEGEE. Trimming took off 0 bases at V and 7 bases at J, with 11 bases between the two ends. CDR3 sequence (DNA): TGTGCCAGCAGCTTGGGACGAGGAGGGCAGCCCCAGCATTTT. Protein sequence: CASSLGRGGQPQHF.

The V and J genes are TRBV28 and TRBJ1-1; a possible D gene is TRBD1 (6 bases). Germline CDR1 reads MDHEN; CDR2 reads SYDVKM. This CDR3 contains 12 residues. Trimming left V 6 bases short and J 10 bases short, with 15 bases between. CDR3 loop: CASSLGHGVAFF. CDR3 coding DNA: TGTGCCAGCAGCCTGGGACACGGAGTAGCTTTCTTT.

The gene calls are TRBV2 and TRBJ2-1; 7 bases are a match to TRBD1. Per germline, CDR1 SNHLY and CDR2 FYNNEI. Trimming at V came to 6 bases and at J to 3 bases, leaving 5 bases not matched to a gene. This CDR3 has 14 residues. CDR3 in DNA: TGTGCCAGCAGAGGACAGGTGATCTACAATGAGCAGTTCTTC. Translating it yields CASRGQVIYNEQFF.

This CDR3 is CASSPSGTGEVDTQYF. In DNA, the CDR3 is TGTGCCAGCAGCCCCTCTGGGACAGGGGAAGTGGATACGCAGTATTTT. The chain employs TRBV3-1 (or the pseudogene TRBV3-2) and TRBJ2-3, with 10 bases aligning to TRBD1. Germline V CDR1 and CDR2: LGHDT, YNNKEL (reference sequence). This CDR3 is built from 16 residues. Unmatched junction bases numbered 10, after V lost 4 bases and J lost 6 bases.